This is a list of T cell receptor beta chains from one sample in a study of blood T cell repertoires in COVID-19. TCRdb keeps only in-frame clones here, not all; method: immunoSEQ multiplex PCR. The table has just over 150,000 clones, 90% to 95% seen once. The sequenced sample consisted of peripheral blood. The receptors derive from a woman aged 45 to 65 with acute or convalescent COVID-19. The CDR3 runs from the conserved cysteine through the conserved F or W. The order of the fields is D gene, J gene, V gene, CDR3 protein. D genes are given only for firm matches.

>.|TRBJ1-1|TRBV12-3/TRBV12-4
CASSLARSEAFF
>.|TRBJ1-1|TRBV11-2
CASSLYPGAGNTEAFF
>TRBD2|TRBJ2-7|TRBV11-2
CASSLGPSGASSSYEQYF
>TRBD1|TRBJ1-3|TRBV7-2
CASSPQGGTGNTIYF
>TRBD2|TRBJ2-2|TRBV11-2
CASSLGLAGSTGELFF
>TRBD2|TRBJ2-5|TRBV6-5
CASTFRGEQETQYF
>TRBD2|TRBJ2-5|TRBV19
CASSIGTSVPGETQYF
>.|TRBJ1-2|TRBV6-1
CASSEGRFPYGYTF
>TRBD1|TRBJ2-7|TRBV9
CASSGTGRKREQYF
>TRBD1|TRBJ1-6|TRBV10-2
CASSIETGGNSPLHF
>TRBD1|TRBJ1-2|TRBV6-5
CASSYTGANYGYTF
>TRBD1|TRBJ2-2|TRBV10-1
CASSPWDRGLGTGELFF
>.|TRBJ2-3|TRBV30
CAWQDSTDTQYF
>.|TRBJ2-2|TRBV7-2
CASSSVTGNTGELFF
>TRBD1|TRBJ1-2|TRBV19
CASSPQGGGYTF
>.|TRBJ2-2|TRBV19
CASSLGRELFF
>TRBD1|TRBJ1-1|TRBV7-9
CASSIYRGGTEAFF
>.|TRBJ1-3|TRBV7-2
CASSLEGWVSGNTIYF
>.|TRBJ2-1|TRBV25-1
CASSDPVLLGEQFF
>.|TRBJ2-3|TRBV7-2
CASSLVDFRDTQYF
>TRBD1|TRBJ2-6|TRBV7-8
CASSFRTGLISGANVLTF
>.|TRBJ1-1|TRBV29-1
CSVSQGRDTEAFF